The 14 T cell receptor beta chains below all came from one sample that was sequenced in a study of human T cells and chemical hapten exposure. TCRdb passed the RACE reads through MiXCR, listing each CDR3 protein once. The top ten clones hold over 3.5% of a sample with about 77,000 distinct CDR3 sequences, 12% to 15% of them seen once. The time point was: pre-sensitization, week 0. Noted treatment: therapeutic diphenylcyclopropenone sensitization with weekly scalp DPC. Sequencing was performed on whole blood, taken in connection with sensitization to the hapten diphenylcyclopropenone (DPC). These receptors originate from a woman between 45 and 65 years old with alopecia areata. Some clones in this sample may be carry-over from other donors' samples.

This clonotype was counted a few times. This rearrangement joins TRBV4-1 to TRBJ1-6; no reliable D call. CDR3 length equals 15 residues. Germline CDR1 is MGHRA and CDR2 is YSYEKL. With 1 base removed from V and 9 bases from J, the gap between germline ends came to 13 bases. The CDR3 nucleotides are TGCGCCAGCAGCCAAGGGGATTTTATCAGTTCACCCCTCCACTTT. Its protein product is CASSQGDFISSPLHF.

The V and J genes are TRBV27 and TRBJ1-1, with 7 bases aligning to TRBD1. V dropped 3 bases and J dropped 4; count of bases not matched to a gene: 8. Germline V lookup: CDR1 MNHEY, CDR2 SMNVEV (reference sequence). The CDR3 contains 15 residues. The CDR3 here is CASSFWDRFSTEAFF. CDR3 sequence (DNA): TGTGCCAGCAGTTTTTGGGACAGATTTTCCACTGAAGCTTTCTTT.

This clonotype showed up just a few times. The chain has TRBV29-1 and TRBJ2-2; D is possibly TRBD1 (5 bases). V lost 6 bases and J 1 base, leaving 18 bases between the germline ends. The CDR3 runs to 16 residues. In germline, CDR1 is SQVTM, CDR2 ANQGSEA. Here the CDR3 DNA reads TGCAGCGTCCCAAAGGGGTTGTTGGAGAACACCGGGGAGCTGTTTTTT. Translation gives CSVPKGLLENTGELFF.

The chain joins TRBV9 to TRBJ1-1; D remains unclear. The V gene lost 3 bases and the J gene lost 0 bases, with 12 bases spanning the gap. Germline loops: CDR1 SGDLS, CDR2 YYNGEE. The CDR3 consists of 15 residues. Here the CDR3 DNA reads TGTGCCAGCAGCGACGGACCGAGCCTGAACACTGAAGCTTTCTTT. Translating it yields CASSDGPSLNTEAFF.

The rearrangement links TRBV6-6 to TRBJ1-1; no reliable D call. The CDR3 has 12 residues. Trimming pared 6 bases from V and 8 bases from J, leaving 13 bases between. The V gene's germline CDR1 is MNHNY and CDR2 SVGAGI (reference sequence). CDR3 sequence (DNA): TGTGCCAGCAGAGCGGGTCAGCCAGAAGCTTTCTTT. It encodes CASRAGQPEAFF.

The chain is built from TRBV27 and TRBJ1-1, with D possibly matching TRBD1 (6 bases). Germline V gene data show CDR1 as MNHEY and CDR2 as SMNVEV (reference sequence). V lost 1 base and J 5 bases, leaving 11 bases between the germline ends. The CDR3 length is 14 residues. The CDR3 is CASSLFQGTTEAFF. Here the CDR3 DNA reads TGTGCCAGCAGTTTATTTCAGGGGACAACTGAAGCTTTCTTT.

This clonotype was recorded a few times. The rearrangement links TRBV28 to TRBJ2-1; the match to TRBD2 covers 12 bases. CDR3 length: 17 amino acids. Germline assignment: CDR1 MDHEN and CDR2 SYDVKM. The J segment lost 8 bases and the V segment lost 6 bases, leaving 14 bases of the junction unmatched. CDR3 region: CASRTTGLAGTLDEQFF. The DNA of the CDR3 is TGTGCCAGCAGAACCACGGGACTAGCGGGTACCCTGGATGAGCAGTTCTTC. The entire variable domain, with the rest obtained from reference TRBV28 and TRBJ2-1, is as follows: DVKVTQSSRYLVKRTGEKVFLECVQDMDHENMFWYRQDPGLGLRLIYFSYDVKMKEKGDIPEGYSVSREKKERFSLILESASTNQTSMYLCASRTTGLAGTLDEQFFGPGTRLTVL.

The sample holds many counts of this clonotype. V usage is TRBV7-9 and J usage is TRBJ2-3, with TRBD2 as a possible D gene (6 bases). The CDR3 extends over 16 amino acids. V shed 2 bases and J shed 7 bases, with 19 bases lying between them. Germline-derived CDR1 and CDR2 are SEHNR and FQNEAQ (reference sequence). The CDR3 sequence is CASSLTGTRLSNTQYF. Here the CDR3 DNA reads TGTGCCAGCAGCTTAACGGGGACTCGCCTCTCGAATACGCAGTATTTT.

The J gene is TRBJ2-5, the V gene TRBV9, with a possible D match to TRBD2 (5 bases). In germline, CDR1 is SGDLS, CDR2 YYNGEE. The CDR3 runs to 16 residues. V lost 3 bases, J lost 1 base, and 16 bases lay in between. CDR3 region: CASSAVGSGIQETQYF. DNA for the CDR3: TGTGCCAGCAGCGCAGTCGGCTCCGGGATCCAAGAGACCCAGTACTTC.

The chain has TRBV12-3 or TRBV12-4 and TRBJ1-2, with D hard to call. Trimming removed 1 base from V and 3 bases from J, with 6 bases in between. The CDR3 sequence is 13 residues long. CDR3 amino acids: CASSLVPDYGYTF. In DNA, the CDR3 is TGTGCCAGCAGTTTAGTTCCCGACTATGGCTACACCTTC.

This clonotype came up many times. The V gene is TRBV20-1, the J gene TRBJ2-7; 14 positions agree with TRBD2. CDR1 DFQATT and CDR2 SNEGSKA come from the germline V gene (reference sequence). Trimming took 1 base from V and 7 from J; bases not matched to a gene: 15. This CDR3 is 18 amino acids long. CDR3 DNA sequence: TGCAGTGCTAGAGGCCTGGGACTAGCGGGAGATGGTCTGGGAGAGCAGTACTTC. This sequence encodes CSARGLGLAGDGLGEQYF.

The sample holds a few counts of this clonotype. The J gene is TRBJ2-1, the V gene TRBV4-3; TRBD2 aligns across 10 bases. J gave up 6 bases and V 1 base, and 9 bases lay outside the gene matches. The CDR3 is 17 amino acids. Germline V CDR1 and CDR2: LGHNA, YSLEER. CDR3 coding DNA: TGCGCCAGCAGCCAAGCGCCTAGCGGGGGCAACCGCAATGAGCAGTTCTTC. Translation: CASSQAPSGGNRNEQFF.

The chain links TRBV29-1 to TRBJ2-7, with D unclear. Per germline, CDR1 SQVTM and CDR2 ANQGSEA. V lost 7 bases, J lost 6 bases, and 13 bases lay in between. The CDR3 totals 11 residues. CDR3 nucleotide sequence: TGCAGCGGCGCCGACGGCTCCGAGCAGTACTTC. This encodes CSGADGSEQYF.

The chain links TRBV24-1 to TRBJ2-7, with D perhaps assigned TRBD1 or TRBD2 (5 bases each). The CDR3 is 13 residues long. From germline, CDR1 is KGHDR and CDR2 SFDVKD. Trimming removed 3 bases from V and 6 bases from J, with 11 bases in between. CDR3 amino acids: CATSDPGTGEQYF. The DNA of the CDR3 is TGTGCCACCAGTGATCCAGGGACCGGCGAGCAGTACTTC.